This record concerns one T cell receptor beta chain sequence. Its antigen is undetermined. Amplification used 60 Vbeta primers and 13 Jbeta primers. Produced via immunoSEQ multiplex PCR; TCRdb's table is partial and in-frame only. The data hold under 200,000 clones, with 86% observed a single time. This entry is derived from a study of cytomegalovirus exposure and HLA in healthy donors. Overall study findings and caveats: Highly shared sequence variants in one cluster were likely a sequencing artifact. Beyond CMV serostatus, there was no information to go on about immune exposure. The productive fraction for most TCR beta V segments was about 87% or about 30% in an earlier analysis. Most TCR sequences showed up rarely, but some public TCRs showed up in many donors.

Germline V lookup: CDR1 SGHVS, CDR2 FQNEAQ. Losses at the gene ends were 5 bases for V and 7 bases for J; bases not matched to a gene: 10. CDR3 length: 15 amino acids. The chain joins TRBV7-8 to TRBJ1-2; 10 bases are a match to TRBD1. The TCR originated in a woman in her twenties or thirties in good health and CMV-seronegative. Sequencing used PBMCs. The CDR3 here is CASSPVPGQGIGYTF. The CDR3 region has the DNA TGTGCCAGCAGCCCAGTCCCGGGACAGGGGATTGGCTACACCTTC.